This T cell receptor beta chain appears in the sequencing data of a study of cytomegalovirus exposure and HLA in healthy donors. Findings of the study overall: By HLA locus, TCR association rates varied in a later analysis, with DRB1 showing the most and HLA-C the fewest. A list of approximately 160 TCR beta chains associated with cytomegalovirus was given. In an earlier analysis, most TCR beta V segments were productive about 87% or about 30% of the time.

The trim removed 3 bases at V and 0 bases at J, leaving 1 base unmatched. Germline CDR1 and CDR2: SEHNR and FQNEAQ (reference sequence). This CDR3 is 15 amino acids long. Amplification used 60 Vbeta primers and 13 Jbeta primers. Generated by immunoSEQ multiplex PCR, the TCRdb table keeps only in-frame clones and is missing some. The sample consists of about 160,000 clones, over 75% of them appearing once. In its sample, this clone was seen once. Antigen unknown. The TCR comes from a woman in her twenties or thirties in good health and CMV-seronegative. The chain joins TRBV7-9 to TRBJ2-3; 9 bases line up with TRBD2. The specimen was PBMCs. The chain's CDR3 is CASSFLAGSTDTQYF. The CDR3, as DNA: TGTGCCAGCAGCTTCCTAGCGGGAAGCACAGATACGCAGTATTTT. Based on the CDR3 plus reference TRBV7-9 and TRBJ2-3, the full variable domain is DTGVSQNPRHKITKRGQNVTFRCDPISEHNRLYWYRQTLGQGPEFLTYFQNEAQLEKSRLLSDRFSAERPKGSFSTLEIQRTEQGDSAMYLCASSFLAGSTDTQYFGPGTRLTVL.